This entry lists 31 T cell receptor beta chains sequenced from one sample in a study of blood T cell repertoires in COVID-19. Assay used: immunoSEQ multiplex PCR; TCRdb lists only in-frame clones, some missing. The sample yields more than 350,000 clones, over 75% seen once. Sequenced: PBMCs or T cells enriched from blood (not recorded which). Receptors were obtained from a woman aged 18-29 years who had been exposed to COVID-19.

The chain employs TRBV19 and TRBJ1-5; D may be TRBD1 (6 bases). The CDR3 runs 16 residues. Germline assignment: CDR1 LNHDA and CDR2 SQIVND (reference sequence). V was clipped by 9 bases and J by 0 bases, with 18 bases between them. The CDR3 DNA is TGTGCCAGCACCGGACAGCCTGGCACTAGCAATCAGCCCCAGCATTTT. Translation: CASTGQPGTSNQPQHF.

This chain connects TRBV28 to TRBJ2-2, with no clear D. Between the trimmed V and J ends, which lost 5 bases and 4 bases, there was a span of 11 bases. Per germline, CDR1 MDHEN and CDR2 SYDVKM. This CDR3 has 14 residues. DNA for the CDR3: TGTGCCAGCAGTCCCTTTAGAGGCACCGGGGAGCTGTTTTTT. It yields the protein CASSPFRGTGELFF.

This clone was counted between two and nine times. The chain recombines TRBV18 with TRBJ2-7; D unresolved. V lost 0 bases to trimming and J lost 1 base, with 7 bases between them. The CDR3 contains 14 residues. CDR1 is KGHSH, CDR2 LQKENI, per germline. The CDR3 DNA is TGTGCCAGCTCACCACCAGACATTTCCTACGAGCAGTACTTC. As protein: CASSPPDISYEQYF.

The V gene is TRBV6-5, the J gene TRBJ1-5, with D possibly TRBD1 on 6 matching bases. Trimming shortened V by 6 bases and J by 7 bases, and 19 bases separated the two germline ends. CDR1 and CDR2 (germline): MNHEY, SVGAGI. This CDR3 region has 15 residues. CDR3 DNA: TGTGCCAGCAGCCGTGCCCCACAGGGTCACCAGCCCCAGCATTTT. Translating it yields CASSRAPQGHQPQHF.

The CDR3 DNA sequence: TGTGCCAGCAGCTCGACAGGGCCAGGCACAGATACGCAGTATTTT. It encodes CASSSTGPGTDTQYF. This rearrangement joins TRBV7-9 to TRBJ2-3, with 7 nucleotides matching TRBD1. Germline CDR1 reads SEHNR; CDR2 reads FQNEAQ (reference sequence). The CDR3 runs to 15 residues. V shed 4 bases, J shed 1 base, and the junction held 5 bases outside the gene matches. Full variable domain (remainder filled in from reference TRBV7-9 and TRBJ2-3): DTGVSQNPRHKITKRGQNVTFRCDPISEHNRLYWYRQTLGQGPEFLTYFQNEAQLEKSRLLSDRFSAERPKGSFSTLEIQRTEQGDSAMYLCASSSTGPGTDTQYFGPGTRLTVL.

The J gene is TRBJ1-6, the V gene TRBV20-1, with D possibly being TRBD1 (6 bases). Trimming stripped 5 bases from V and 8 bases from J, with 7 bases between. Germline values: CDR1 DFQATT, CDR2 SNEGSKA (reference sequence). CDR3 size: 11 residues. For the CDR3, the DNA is TGCAGTGCTGCAGGGGATTCACCCCTCCACTTT. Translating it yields CSAAGDSPLHF.

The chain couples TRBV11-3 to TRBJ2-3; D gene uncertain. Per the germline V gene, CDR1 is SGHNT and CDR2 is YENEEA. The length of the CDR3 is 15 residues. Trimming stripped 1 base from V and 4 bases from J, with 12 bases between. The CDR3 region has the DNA TGTGCCAGCAGCTTAGCCCCCGGTTATGCAGATACGCAGTATTTT. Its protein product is CASSLAPGYADTQYF.

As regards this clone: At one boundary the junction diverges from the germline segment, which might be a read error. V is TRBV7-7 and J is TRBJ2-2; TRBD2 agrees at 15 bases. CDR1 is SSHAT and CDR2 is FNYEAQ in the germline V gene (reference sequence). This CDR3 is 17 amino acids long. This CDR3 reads CASSSGLAGGHPGELFF. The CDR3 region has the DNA TGTGCTAGCAGCTCCGGACTAGCGGGGGGGCATCCCGGGGAGCTGTTTTTT.

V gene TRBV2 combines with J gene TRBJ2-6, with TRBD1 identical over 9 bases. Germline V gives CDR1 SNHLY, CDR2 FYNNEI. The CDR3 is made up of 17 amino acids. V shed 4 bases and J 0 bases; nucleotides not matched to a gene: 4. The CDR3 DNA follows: TGTGCCAGCAGTGGGGACAGGGCAGTCTCTGGGGCCAACGTCCTGACTTTC. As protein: CASSGDRAVSGANVLTF.

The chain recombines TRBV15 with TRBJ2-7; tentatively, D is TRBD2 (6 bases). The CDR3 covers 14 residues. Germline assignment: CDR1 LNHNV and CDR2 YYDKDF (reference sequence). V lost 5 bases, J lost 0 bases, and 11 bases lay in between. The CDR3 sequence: CATSARGSSYEQYF. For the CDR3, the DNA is TGTGCCACCAGCGCACGGGGGAGCTCCTACGAGCAGTACTTC.

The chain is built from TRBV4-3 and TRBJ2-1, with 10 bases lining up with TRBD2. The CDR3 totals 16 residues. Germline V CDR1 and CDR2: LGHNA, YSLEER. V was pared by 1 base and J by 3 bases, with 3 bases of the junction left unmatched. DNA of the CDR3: TGCGCCAGCAGCCAAGGAACTAGCGGGGTCTACAATGAGCAGTTCTTC. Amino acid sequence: CASSQGTSGVYNEQFF.

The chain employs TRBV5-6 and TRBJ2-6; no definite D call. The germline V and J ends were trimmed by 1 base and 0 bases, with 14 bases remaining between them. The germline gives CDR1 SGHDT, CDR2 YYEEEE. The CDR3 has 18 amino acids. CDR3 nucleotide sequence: TGTGCCAGCAGCTTGTATGTCCGGCTAGACTCTGGGGCCAACGTCCTGACTTTC. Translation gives CASSLYVRLDSGANVLTF.

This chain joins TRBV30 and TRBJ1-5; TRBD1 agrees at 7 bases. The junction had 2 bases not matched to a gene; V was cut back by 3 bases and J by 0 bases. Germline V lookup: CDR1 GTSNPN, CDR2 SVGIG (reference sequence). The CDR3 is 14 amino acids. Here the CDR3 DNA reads TGTGCCTGGAGAGGGGGCACTAGCAATCAGCCCCAGCATTTT. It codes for CAWRGGTSNQPQHF.

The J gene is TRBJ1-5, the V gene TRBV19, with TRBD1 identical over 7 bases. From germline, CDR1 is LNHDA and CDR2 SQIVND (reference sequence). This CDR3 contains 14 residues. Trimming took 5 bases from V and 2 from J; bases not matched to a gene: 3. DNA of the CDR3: TGTGCCAGTAGTTCAACAGGGGGCAATCAGCCCCAGCATTTT. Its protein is CASSSTGGNQPQHF.

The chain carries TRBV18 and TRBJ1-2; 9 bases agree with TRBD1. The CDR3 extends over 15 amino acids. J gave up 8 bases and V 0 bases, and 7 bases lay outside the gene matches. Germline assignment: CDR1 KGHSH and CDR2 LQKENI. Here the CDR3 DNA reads TGTGCCAGCTCACCACCCGGGACAGGGACTATGGGCTACACCTTC. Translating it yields CASSPPGTGTMGYTF.

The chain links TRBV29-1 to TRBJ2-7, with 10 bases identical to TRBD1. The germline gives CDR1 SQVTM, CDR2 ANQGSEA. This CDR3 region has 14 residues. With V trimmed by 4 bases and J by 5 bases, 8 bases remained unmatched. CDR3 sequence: CSVGTGTGDNEQYF. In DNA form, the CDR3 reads TGCAGCGTTGGCACCGGGACAGGGGATAACGAGCAGTACTTC.

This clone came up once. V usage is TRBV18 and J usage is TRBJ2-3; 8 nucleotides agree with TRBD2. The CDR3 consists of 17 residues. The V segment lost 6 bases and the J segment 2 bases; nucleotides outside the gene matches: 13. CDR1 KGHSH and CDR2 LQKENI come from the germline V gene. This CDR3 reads CASSTTGLGSHTDTQYF. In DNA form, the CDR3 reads TGTGCCAGCTCCACCACGGGACTAGGATCCCACACAGATACGCAGTATTTT.

CDR3 bases: TGTGCCATCAGTGCTGAGGGAGGCTATGGCTACACCTTC. Its protein product is CAISAEGGYGYTF. The chain is built from TRBV10-3 and TRBJ1-2; D uncertain. The germline V and J ends were trimmed by 4 bases and 4 bases, with 10 bases remaining between them. Per the germline V gene, CDR1 is ENHRY and CDR2 is SYGVKD. The CDR3 runs to 13 residues.

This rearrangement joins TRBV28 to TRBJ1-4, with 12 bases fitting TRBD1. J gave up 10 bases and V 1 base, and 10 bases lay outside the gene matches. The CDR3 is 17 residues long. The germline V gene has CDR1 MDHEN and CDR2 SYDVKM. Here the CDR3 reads CASSLSPPGQGAGKLFF. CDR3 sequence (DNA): TGTGCCAGCAGTTTATCGCCCCCGGGACAGGGGGCAGGAAAACTGTTTTTT.

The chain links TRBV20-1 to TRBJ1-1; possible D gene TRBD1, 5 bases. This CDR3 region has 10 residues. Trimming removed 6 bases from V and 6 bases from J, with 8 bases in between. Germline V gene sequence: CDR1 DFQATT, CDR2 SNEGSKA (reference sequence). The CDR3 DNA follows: TGCAGTGCCAGGGTTTCTGAAGCTTTCTTT. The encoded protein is CSARVSEAFF.

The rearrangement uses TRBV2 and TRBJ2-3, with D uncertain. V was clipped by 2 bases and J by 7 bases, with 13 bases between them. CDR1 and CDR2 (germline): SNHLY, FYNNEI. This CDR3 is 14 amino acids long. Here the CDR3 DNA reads TGTGCCAGCAGTGAATGGTCACAATCCTATACGCAGTATTTT. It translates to CASSEWSQSYTQYF.

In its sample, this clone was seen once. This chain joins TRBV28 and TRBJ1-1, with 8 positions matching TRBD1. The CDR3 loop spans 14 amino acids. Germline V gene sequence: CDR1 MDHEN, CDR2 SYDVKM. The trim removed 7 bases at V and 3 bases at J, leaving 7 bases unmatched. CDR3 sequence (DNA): TGTGCCAGCAATCACAGGGGGTATGACACTGAAGCTTTCTTT. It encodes CASNHRGYDTEAFF. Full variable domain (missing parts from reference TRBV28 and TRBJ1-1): DVKVTQSSRYLVKRTGEKVFLECVQDMDHENMFWYRQDPGLGLRLIYFSYDVKMKEKGDIPEGYSVSREKKERFSLILESASTNQTSMYLCASNHRGYDTEAFFGQGTRLTVV.

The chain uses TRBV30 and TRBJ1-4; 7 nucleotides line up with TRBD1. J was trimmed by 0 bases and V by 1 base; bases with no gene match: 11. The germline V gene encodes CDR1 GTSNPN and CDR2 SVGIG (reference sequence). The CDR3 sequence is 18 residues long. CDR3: CAWSGFSRDRPTNEKLFF. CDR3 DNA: TGTGCCTGGAGTGGCTTTTCCAGGGACAGACCAACTAATGAAAAACTGTTTTTT. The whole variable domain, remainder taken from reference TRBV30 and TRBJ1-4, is SQTIHQWPATLVQPVGSPLSLECTVEGTSNPNLYWYRQAAGRGLQLLFYSVGIGQISSEVPQNLSASRPQDRQFILSSKKLLLSDSGFYLCAWSGFSRDRPTNEKLFFGSGTQLSVL.

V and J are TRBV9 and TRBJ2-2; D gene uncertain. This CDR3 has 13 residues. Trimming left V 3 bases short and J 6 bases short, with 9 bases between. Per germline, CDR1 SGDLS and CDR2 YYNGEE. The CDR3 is CASSALRSGELFF. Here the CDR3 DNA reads TGTGCCAGCAGCGCCTTGAGATCCGGGGAGCTGTTTTTT.

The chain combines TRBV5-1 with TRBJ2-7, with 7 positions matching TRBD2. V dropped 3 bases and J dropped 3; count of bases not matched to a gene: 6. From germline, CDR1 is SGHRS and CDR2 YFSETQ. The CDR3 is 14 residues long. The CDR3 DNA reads TGCGCCAGCAGCTGGCTAGCGGCTAACTACGAGCAGTACTTC. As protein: CASSWLAANYEQYF.

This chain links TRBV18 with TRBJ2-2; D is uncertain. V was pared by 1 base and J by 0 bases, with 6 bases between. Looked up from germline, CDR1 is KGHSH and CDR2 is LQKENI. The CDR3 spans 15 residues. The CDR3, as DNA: TGTGCCAGCTCACCACGGGCGACGAACACCGGGGAGCTGTTTTTT. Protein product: CASSPRATNTGELFF.

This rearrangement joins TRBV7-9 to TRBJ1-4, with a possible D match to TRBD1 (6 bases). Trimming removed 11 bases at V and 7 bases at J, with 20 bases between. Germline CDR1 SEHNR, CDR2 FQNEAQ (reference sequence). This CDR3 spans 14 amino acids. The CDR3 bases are TGTGCCGGAACAGGGATGGATGGGGGTGAAAAACTGTTTTTT. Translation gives CAGTGMDGGEKLFF.

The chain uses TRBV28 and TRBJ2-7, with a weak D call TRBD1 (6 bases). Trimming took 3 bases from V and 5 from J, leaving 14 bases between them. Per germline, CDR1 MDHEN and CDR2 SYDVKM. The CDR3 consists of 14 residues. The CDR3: CASSFTGRGHEQYF. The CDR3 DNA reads TGTGCCAGCAGTTTTACGGGCAGGGGCCACGAGCAGTACTTC. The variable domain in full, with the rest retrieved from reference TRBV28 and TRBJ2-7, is DVKVTQSSRYLVKRTGEKVFLECVQDMDHENMFWYRQDPGLGLRLIYFSYDVKMKEKGDIPEGYSVSREKKERFSLILESASTNQTSMYLCASSFTGRGHEQYFGPGTRLTVT.

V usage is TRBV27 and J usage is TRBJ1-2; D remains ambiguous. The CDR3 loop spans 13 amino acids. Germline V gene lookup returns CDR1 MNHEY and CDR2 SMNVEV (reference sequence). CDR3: CEADRGENYGYTF. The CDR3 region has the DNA TGTGAGGCGGATCGGGGTGAGAACTATGGCTACACCTTC.

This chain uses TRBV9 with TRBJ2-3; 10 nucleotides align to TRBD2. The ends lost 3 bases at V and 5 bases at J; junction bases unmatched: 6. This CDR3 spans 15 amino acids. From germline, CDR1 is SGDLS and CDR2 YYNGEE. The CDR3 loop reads CASSAGGTSVDTQYF. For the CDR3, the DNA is TGTGCCAGCAGCGCGGGAGGGACTAGCGTAGATACGCAGTATTTT.

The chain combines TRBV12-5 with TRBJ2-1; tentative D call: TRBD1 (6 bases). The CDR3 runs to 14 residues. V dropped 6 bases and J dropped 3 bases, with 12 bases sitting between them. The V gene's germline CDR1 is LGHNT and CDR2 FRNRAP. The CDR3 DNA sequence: TGTGCTAGTGGCTCACCGGACAGCTACAATGAGCAGTTCTTC. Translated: CASGSPDSYNEQFF.